This T cell receptor (beta chain) derives from a study of neurological immune-mediated disorders. With 10-nucleotide random UMIs, 5'RACE was used to make the cDNA. TCRdb re-derived calls from the 5' RACE reads in MiXCR, one entry per CDR3 protein. This table has tens of thousands of distinct CDR3 sequences, less than 5.5% appearing once. This clonotype was found many times. Germline trimming cut 4 bases from V and 8 bases from J; bases unmatched to any gene: 4. CDR1 is SGHTA and CDR2 is FQGNSA in the germline V gene. The CDR3 sequence is 13 residues long. The receptor's source is a woman aged 25-40 years with multiple sclerosis. Sequences were obtained from PBMCs. The V and J genes are TRBV7-2 and TRBJ2-4; 8 bases map to TRBD1. CDR3: CASSWNRGDIQYF. Here the CDR3 DNA reads TGTGCCAGCAGCTGGAACAGGGGGGACATTCAGTACTTC.